These T cell receptor beta chains were read from a single sample in a study of T cell responses to AZD1222 COVID-19 vaccine. The method was immunoSEQ multiplex PCR; TCRdb's version includes in-frame clones alone and lacks a portion of them. The sample has about 53,000 clones; roughly 86% are singletons. The sample consisted of peripheral blood, taken 28 days after the second AZD1222 dose. All receptors derive from an adult who received the AZD1222 COVID-19 vaccine. Each CDR3 is given with its conserved first and last residue. D genes are given only for firm matches. Size is omitted from some rows. Given values are once, few, many or a class for expanded clones.

J gene: TRBJ2-7; D gene: TRBD2; V gene: TRBV11-1; clone size: .; CDR3 protein: CASSLGLAGVHEQYF; CDR3 DNA: TGTGCCAGCAGCTTAGGACTAGCGGGAGTCCACGAGCAGTACTTC
J gene: TRBJ2-7; D gene: .; V gene: TRBV9; clone size: few; CDR3 protein: CASSVAGTSNEQYF; CDR3 DNA: TGTGCCAGCAGCGTAGCCGGGACAAGCAACGAGCAGTACTTC
J gene: TRBJ2-1; D gene: .; V gene: TRBV2; clone size: .; CDR3 protein: CASSVAGNYNEQFF; CDR3 DNA: TGTGCCAGCAGTGTGGCGGGGAATTACAATGAGCAGTTCTTC
J gene: TRBJ1-5; D gene: .; V gene: TRBV4-1; clone size: .; CDR3 protein: CASSQVGTTGNQPQHF; CDR3 DNA: TGCGCCAGCAGCCAAGTTGGGACCACGGGCAATCAGCCCCAGCATTTT
J gene: TRBJ2-1; D gene: .; V gene: TRBV24-1; clone size: .; CDR3 protein: CATSALPAPPHNEQFF; CDR3 DNA: TGTGCCACCAGTGCTCTTCCGGCCCCCCCCCACAATGAGCAGTTCTTC
J gene: TRBJ2-7; D gene: .; V gene: TRBV29-1; clone size: once; CDR3 protein: CSVADGSYEQYF; CDR3 DNA: TGCAGCGTTGCGGACGGATCCTACGAGCAGTACTTC
J gene: TRBJ1-5; D gene: TRBD1; V gene: TRBV24-1; clone size: .; CDR3 protein: CATSDGQGWGQPQHF; CDR3 DNA: TGTGCCACCAGTGATGGACAGGGATGGGGACAGCCCCAGCATTTT
J gene: TRBJ1-2; D gene: .; V gene: TRBV28; clone size: .; CDR3 protein: CASTLGGINYGYTF; CDR3 DNA: TGTGCCAGCACCCTAGGGGGGATTAACTATGGCTACACCTTC
J gene: TRBJ2-2; D gene: .; V gene: TRBV7-3; clone size: once; CDR3 protein: CASSPFIRAGELFF; CDR3 DNA: TGTGCCAGCAGCCCCTTTATAAGGGCCGGGGAGCTGTTTTTT
J gene: TRBJ2-1; D gene: .; V gene: TRBV7-9; clone size: .; CDR3 protein: CASSQTGEGYNEQFF; CDR3 DNA: TGTGCCAGCAGCCAGACAGGGGAGGGGTACAATGAGCAGTTCTTC
J gene: TRBJ2-7; D gene: .; V gene: TRBV18; clone size: .; CDR3 protein: CASSPPSWEQYF; CDR3 DNA: TGTGCCAGCTCACCCCCAAGTTGGGAGCAGTACTTC
J gene: TRBJ1-1; D gene: TRBD1; V gene: TRBV9; clone size: once; CDR3 protein: CASSVVDRGSTEAFF; CDR3 DNA: TGTGCCAGCAGCGTAGTGGACAGGGGAAGCACTGAAGCTTTCTTT
J gene: TRBJ2-7; D gene: .; V gene: TRBV28; clone size: .; CDR3 protein: CASSLGGRYEQYF; CDR3 DNA: TGTGCCAGCAGCCTCGGGGGGCGCTACGAGCAGTACTTC
J gene: TRBJ2-1; D gene: TRBD2; V gene: TRBV6-1; clone size: .; CDR3 protein: CASRGGRDYNEQFF; CDR3 DNA: TGTGCCAGCAGAGGAGGGAGGGACTACAATGAGCAGTTCTTC
J gene: TRBJ1-6; D gene: .; V gene: TRBV2; clone size: .; CDR3 protein: CASSRDINSPLHF; CDR3 DNA: TGTGCCAGTTCCCGGGACATCAATTCACCCCTCCACTTT
J gene: TRBJ2-6; D gene: TRBD1; V gene: TRBV10-3; clone size: .; CDR3 protein: CAIRDRETSGANVLTF; CDR3 DNA: TGTGCCATCAGGGACAGGGAGACCTCTGGGGCCAACGTCCTGACTTTC
J gene: TRBJ2-3; D gene: .; V gene: TRBV7-7; clone size: few; CDR3 protein: CASSLTLSTDTQYF; CDR3 DNA: TGTGCTAGCAGCTTGACCCTTAGCACAGATACGCAGTATTTT
J gene: TRBJ2-7; D gene: TRBD1; V gene: TRBV28; clone size: .; CDR3 protein: CASVTGQGAREQYF; CDR3 DNA: TGTGCCAGCGTCACTGGACAGGGCGCGAGGGAGCAGTACTTC
J gene: TRBJ2-7; D gene: .; V gene: TRBV6-5; clone size: few; CDR3 protein: CASSLTGTSSYEQYF; CDR3 DNA: TGTGCCAGCAGTTTGACCGGGACATCAAGCTACGAGCAGTACTTC
J gene: TRBJ1-1; D gene: .; V gene: TRBV5-1; clone size: .; CDR3 protein: CASSLSGGPINTEAFF; CDR3 DNA: TGCGCCAGCAGCCTATCGGGGGGCCCTATTAACACTGAAGCTTTCTTT
J gene: TRBJ2-1; D gene: TRBD1; V gene: TRBV12-5; clone size: .; CDR3 protein: CASGVTGAALNEQFF; CDR3 DNA: TGTGCTAGTGGTGTGACAGGGGCCGCCCTCAATGAGCAGTTCTTC
J gene: TRBJ2-6; D gene: .; V gene: TRBV7-9; clone size: .; CDR3 protein: CASSLFFMAGSSGANVLTF; CDR3 DNA: TGTGCCAGCAGCTTATTTTTCATGGCGGGAAGCTCTGGGGCCAACGTCCTGACTTTC
J gene: TRBJ2-2; D gene: .; V gene: TRBV5-1; clone size: few; CDR3 protein: CASRQGEGRTGELFF; CDR3 DNA: TGCGCCAGTCGCCAGGGGGAGGGCCGAACCGGGGAGCTGTTTTTT
J gene: TRBJ2-7; D gene: .; V gene: TRBV28; clone size: .; CDR3 protein: CASSPPGQGNYEQYF; CDR3 DNA: TGTGCCAGCAGTCCCCCGGGGCAGGGTAATTACGAGCAGTACTTC
J gene: TRBJ2-5; D gene: .; V gene: TRBV21-1; clone size: .; CDR3 protein: CASSLQETQYF; CDR3 DNA: TGTGCCAGCTCTCTACAAGAGACCCAGTACTTC
J gene: TRBJ2-4; D gene: TRBD2; V gene: TRBV3-1/TRBV3-2; clone size: .; CDR3 protein: CASSQEMGGQGKNIQYF; CDR3 DNA: TGTGCCAGCAGCCAAGAGATGGGAGGGCAAGGCAAAAACATTCAGTACTTC
J gene: TRBJ1-4; D gene: .; V gene: TRBV4-1; clone size: .; CDR3 protein: CASSLGGQDNEKLFF; CDR3 DNA: TGCGCCAGCAGCCTGGGGGGACAAGATAATGAAAAACTGTTTTTT
J gene: TRBJ1-2; D gene: .; V gene: TRBV27; clone size: .; CDR3 protein: CASGQAANYGYTF; CDR3 DNA: TGTGCCAGCGGTCAGGCGGCTAACTATGGCTACACCTTC
J gene: TRBJ1-1; D gene: TRBD1; V gene: TRBV29-1; clone size: .; CDR3 protein: CSVWTGLYTEAFF; CDR3 DNA: TGCAGCGTGTGGACAGGGTTGTACACTGAAGCTTTCTTT
J gene: TRBJ2-7; D gene: TRBD2; V gene: TRBV7-2; clone size: .; CDR3 protein: CASSLRTSGSYEQYF; CDR3 DNA: TGTGCCAGCAGCTTAAGGACTAGCGGGAGCTACGAGCAGTACTTC
J gene: TRBJ1-5; D gene: .; V gene: TRBV9; clone size: once; CDR3 protein: CASSVGGMGGQPQHF; CDR3 DNA: TGTGCCAGCAGCGTAGGCGGCATGGGTGGGCAGCCCCAGCATTTT
J gene: TRBJ2-1; D gene: .; V gene: TRBV5-6; clone size: .; CDR3 protein: CASSLDRSSYNEQFF; CDR3 DNA: TGTGCCAGCAGCTTGGACAGGAGCTCCTACAATGAGCAGTTCTTC
J gene: TRBJ1-2; D gene: TRBD1; V gene: TRBV28; clone size: .; CDR3 protein: CASSLAGGHYGYTF; CDR3 DNA: TGTGCCAGCAGTTTAGCAGGGGGCCACTATGGCTACACCTTC
J gene: TRBJ2-7; D gene: TRBD2; V gene: TRBV7-9; clone size: .; CDR3 protein: CASSLGGSGGSYEQYF; CDR3 DNA: TGTGCCAGCAGCTTAGGGGGTAGCGGGGGCTCCTACGAGCAGTACTTC
J gene: TRBJ2-5; D gene: .; V gene: TRBV7-9; clone size: .; CDR3 protein: CASSLVAKETQYF; CDR3 DNA: TGTGCCAGCAGCCTCGTGGCCAAAGAGACCCAGTACTTC